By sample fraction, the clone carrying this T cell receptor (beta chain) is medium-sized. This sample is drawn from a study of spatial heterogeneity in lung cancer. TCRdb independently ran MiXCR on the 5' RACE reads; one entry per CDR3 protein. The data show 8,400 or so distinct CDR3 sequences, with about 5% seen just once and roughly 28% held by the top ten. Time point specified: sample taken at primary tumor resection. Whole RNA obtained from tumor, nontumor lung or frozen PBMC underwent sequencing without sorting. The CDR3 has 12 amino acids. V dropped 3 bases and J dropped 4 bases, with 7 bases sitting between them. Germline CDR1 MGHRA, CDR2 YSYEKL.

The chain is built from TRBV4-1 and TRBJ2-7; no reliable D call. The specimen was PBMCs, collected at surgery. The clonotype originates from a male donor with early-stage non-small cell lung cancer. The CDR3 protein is CASSHDFYEQYF. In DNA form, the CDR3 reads TGCGCCAGCAGCCATGACTTTTACGAGCAGTACTTC.